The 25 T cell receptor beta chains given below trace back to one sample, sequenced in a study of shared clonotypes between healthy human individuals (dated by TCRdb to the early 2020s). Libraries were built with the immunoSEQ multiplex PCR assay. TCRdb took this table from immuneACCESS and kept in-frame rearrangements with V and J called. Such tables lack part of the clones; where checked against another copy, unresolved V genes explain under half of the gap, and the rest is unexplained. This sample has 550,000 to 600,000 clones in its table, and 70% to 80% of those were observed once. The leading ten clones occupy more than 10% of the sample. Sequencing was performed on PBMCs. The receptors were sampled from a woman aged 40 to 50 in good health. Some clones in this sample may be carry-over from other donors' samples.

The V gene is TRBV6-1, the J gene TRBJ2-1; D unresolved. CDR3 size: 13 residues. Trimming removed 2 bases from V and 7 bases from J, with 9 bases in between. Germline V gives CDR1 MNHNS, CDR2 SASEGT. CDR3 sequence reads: CASSEKGWNEQFF. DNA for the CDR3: TGTGCCAGCAGTGAAAAGGGTTGGAATGAGCAGTTCTTC.

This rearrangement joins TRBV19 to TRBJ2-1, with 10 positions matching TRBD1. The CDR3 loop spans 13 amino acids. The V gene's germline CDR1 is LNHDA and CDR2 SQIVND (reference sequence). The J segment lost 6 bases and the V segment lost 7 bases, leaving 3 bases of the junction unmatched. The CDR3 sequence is CASKRQGANEQFF. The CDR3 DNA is TGTGCCAGTAAAAGACAGGGGGCCAATGAGCAGTTCTTC.

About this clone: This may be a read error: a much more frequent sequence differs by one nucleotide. In DNA form, the CDR3 reads TGTGCCAGCAGTGATCAAGGGATGAACGCTGAAGCTTTCTTT. Its translation is CASSDQGMNAEAFF. V usage is TRBV2 and J usage is TRBJ1-1; D is undetermined. Germline V lookup: CDR1 SNHLY, CDR2 FYNNEI. The CDR3 is made up of 14 amino acids.

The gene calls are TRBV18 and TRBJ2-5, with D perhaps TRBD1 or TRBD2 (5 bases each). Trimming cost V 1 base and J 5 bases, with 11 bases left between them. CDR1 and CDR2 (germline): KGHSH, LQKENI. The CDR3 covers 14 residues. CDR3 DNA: TGTGCCAGCTCACCACAGGCAGGGACGGAGACCCAGTACTTC. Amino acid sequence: CASSPQAGTETQYF.

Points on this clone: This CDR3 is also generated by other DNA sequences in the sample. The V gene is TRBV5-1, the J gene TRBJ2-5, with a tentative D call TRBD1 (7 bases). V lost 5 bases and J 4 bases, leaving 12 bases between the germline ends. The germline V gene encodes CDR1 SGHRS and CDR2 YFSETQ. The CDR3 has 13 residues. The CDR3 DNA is TGCGCCAGCAGTTCCCAGGGGGGAGAGACCCAGTACTTC. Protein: CASSSQGGETQYF.

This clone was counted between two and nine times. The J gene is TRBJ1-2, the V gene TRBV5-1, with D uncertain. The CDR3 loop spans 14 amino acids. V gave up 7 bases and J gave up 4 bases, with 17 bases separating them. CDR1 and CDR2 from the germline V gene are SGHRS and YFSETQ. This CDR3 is CASRPLVGFYGYTF. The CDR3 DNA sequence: TGCGCCAGCCGCCCTCTAGTAGGATTCTATGGCTACACCTTC.

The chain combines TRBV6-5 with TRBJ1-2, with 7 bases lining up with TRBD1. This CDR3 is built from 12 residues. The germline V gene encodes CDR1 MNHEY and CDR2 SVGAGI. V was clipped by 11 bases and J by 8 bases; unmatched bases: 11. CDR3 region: CAARQGATGYTF. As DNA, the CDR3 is TGTGCCGCAAGACAGGGAGCGACCGGCTACACCTTC.

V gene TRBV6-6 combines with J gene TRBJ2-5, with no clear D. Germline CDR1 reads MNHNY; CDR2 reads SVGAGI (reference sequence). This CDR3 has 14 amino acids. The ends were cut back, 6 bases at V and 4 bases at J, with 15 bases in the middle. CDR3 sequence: CASRRDTSPETQYF. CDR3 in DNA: TGTGCCAGCAGACGTGACACCAGTCCAGAGACCCAGTACTTC.

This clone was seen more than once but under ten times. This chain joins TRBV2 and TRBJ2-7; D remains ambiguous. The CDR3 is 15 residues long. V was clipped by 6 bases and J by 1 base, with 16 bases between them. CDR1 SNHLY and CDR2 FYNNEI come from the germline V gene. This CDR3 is CASRAPDTISYEQYF. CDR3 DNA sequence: TGTGCCAGCAGGGCTCCAGACACGATTTCCTACGAGCAGTACTTC.

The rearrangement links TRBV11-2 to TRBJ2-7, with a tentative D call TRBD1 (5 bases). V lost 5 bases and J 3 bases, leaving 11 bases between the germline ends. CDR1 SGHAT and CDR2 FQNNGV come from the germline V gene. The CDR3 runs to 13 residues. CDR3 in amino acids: CASSPRQIYEQYF. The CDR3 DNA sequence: TGTGCCAGCAGCCCTCGACAGATCTACGAGCAGTACTTC.

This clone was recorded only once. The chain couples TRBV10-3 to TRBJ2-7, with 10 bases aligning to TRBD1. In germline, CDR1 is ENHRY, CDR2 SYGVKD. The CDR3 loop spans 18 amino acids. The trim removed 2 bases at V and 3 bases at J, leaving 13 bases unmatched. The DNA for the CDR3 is TGTGCCATCAGTGAGACCCCCGTTCCCGGGACAGGGGTCTACGAGCAGTACTTC. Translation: CAISETPVPGTGVYEQYF.

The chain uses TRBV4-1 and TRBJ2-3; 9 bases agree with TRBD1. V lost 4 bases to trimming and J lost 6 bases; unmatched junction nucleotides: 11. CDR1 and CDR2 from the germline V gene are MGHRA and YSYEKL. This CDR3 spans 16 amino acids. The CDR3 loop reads CASSRDRGKLLDTQYF. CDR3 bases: TGCGCCAGCAGCCGAGACAGGGGGAAGCTTTTGGATACGCAGTATTTT.

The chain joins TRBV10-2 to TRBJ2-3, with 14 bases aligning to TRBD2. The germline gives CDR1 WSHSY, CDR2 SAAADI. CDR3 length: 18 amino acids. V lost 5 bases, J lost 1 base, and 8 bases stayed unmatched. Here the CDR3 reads CASSPTSGRAGGTDTQYF. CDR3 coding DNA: TGCGCCAGCAGTCCGACTAGCGGGAGGGCCGGCGGCACAGATACGCAGTATTTT.

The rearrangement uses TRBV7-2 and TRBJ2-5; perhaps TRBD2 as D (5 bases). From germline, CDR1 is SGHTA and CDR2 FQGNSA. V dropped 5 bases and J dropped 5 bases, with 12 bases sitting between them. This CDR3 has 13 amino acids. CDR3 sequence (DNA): TGTGCCAGCAGCCGAGGGTCATCGGAGACCCAGTACTTC. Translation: CASSRGSSETQYF.

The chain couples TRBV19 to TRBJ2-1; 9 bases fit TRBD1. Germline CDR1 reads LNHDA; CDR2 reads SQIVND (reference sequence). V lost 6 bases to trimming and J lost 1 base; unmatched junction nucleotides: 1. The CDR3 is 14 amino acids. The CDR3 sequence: CASRGTGSYNEQFF. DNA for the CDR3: TGTGCCAGTAGAGGGACAGGGTCCTACAATGAGCAGTTCTTC.

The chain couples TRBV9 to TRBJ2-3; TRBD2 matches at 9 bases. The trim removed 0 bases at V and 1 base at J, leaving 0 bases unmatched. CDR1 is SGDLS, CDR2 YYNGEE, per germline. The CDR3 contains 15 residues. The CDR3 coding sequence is TGTGCCAGCAGCGTAGGGACTAGCGGCACAGATACGCAGTATTTT. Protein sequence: CASSVGTSGTDTQYF.

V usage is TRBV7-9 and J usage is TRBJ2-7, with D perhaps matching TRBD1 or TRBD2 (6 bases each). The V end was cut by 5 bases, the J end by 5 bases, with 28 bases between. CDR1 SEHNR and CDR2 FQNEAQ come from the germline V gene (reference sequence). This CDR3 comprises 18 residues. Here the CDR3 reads CASSQRSGAQRPYNEQYF. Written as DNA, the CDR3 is TGTGCCAGCAGCCAAAGGTCGGGGGCCCAACGGCCCTACAACGAGCAGTACTTC.

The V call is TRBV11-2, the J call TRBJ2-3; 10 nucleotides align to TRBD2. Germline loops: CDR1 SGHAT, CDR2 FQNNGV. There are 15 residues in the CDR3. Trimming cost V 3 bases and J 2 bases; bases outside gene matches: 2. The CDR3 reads CASSFGTSATDTQYF. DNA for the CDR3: TGTGCCAGCAGCTTTGGGACTAGCGCCACAGATACGCAGTATTTT.

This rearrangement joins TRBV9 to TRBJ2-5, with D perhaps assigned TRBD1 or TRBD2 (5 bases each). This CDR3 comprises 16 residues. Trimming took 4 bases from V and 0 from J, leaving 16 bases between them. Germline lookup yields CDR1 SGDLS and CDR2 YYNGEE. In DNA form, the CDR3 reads TGTGCCAGCAGCCCCCACGGGACCCCCAACCAAGAGACCCAGTACTTC. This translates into CASSPHGTPNQETQYF.

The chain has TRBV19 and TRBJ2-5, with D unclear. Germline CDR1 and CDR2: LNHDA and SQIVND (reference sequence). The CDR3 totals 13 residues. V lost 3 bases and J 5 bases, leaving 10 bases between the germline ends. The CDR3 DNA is TGTGCCAGTAGTATTTCCTACCGGGAGACCCAGTACTTC. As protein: CASSISYRETQYF.

As DNA, the CDR3 is TGTGCCAGCTCAGAATATGCCAGCGGGGCTTACAATGAGCAGTTCTTC. The encoded protein is CASSEYASGAYNEQFF. The V call is TRBV18, the J call TRBJ2-1; 7 bases map to TRBD2. Germline-derived CDR1 and CDR2 are KGHSH and LQKENI. There are 16 residues in the CDR3. V gave up 5 bases and J gave up 4 bases; unmatched junction bases: 11. The whole variable domain, filled in from reference TRBV18 and TRBJ2-1, reads NAGVMQNPRHLVRRRGQEARLRCSPMKGHSHVYWYRQLPEEGLKFMVYLQKENIIDESGMPKERFSAEFPKEGPSILRIQQVVRGDSAAYFCASSEYASGAYNEQFFGPGTRLTVL.

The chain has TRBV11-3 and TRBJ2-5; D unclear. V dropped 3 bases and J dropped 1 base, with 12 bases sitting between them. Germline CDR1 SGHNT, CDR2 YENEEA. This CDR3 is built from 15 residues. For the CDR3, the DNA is TGTGCCAGCAGCTTGATGGCAGGACCCCAAGAGACCCAGTACTTC. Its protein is CASSLMAGPQETQYF.

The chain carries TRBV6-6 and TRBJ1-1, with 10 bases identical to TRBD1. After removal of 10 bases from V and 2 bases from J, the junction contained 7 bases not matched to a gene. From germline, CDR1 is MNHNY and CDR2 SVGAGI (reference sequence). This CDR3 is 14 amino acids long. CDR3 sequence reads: CATRDRGFNTEAFF. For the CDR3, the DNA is TGTGCCACGCGGGACAGGGGCTTCAACACTGAAGCTTTCTTT.

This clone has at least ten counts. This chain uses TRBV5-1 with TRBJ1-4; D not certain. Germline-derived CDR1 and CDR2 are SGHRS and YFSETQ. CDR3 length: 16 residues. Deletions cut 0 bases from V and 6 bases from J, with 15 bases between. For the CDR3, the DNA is TGCGCCAGCAGCTTGGAGGTACGGGCCGGGTATGAAAAACTGTTTTTT. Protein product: CASSLEVRAGYEKLFF.

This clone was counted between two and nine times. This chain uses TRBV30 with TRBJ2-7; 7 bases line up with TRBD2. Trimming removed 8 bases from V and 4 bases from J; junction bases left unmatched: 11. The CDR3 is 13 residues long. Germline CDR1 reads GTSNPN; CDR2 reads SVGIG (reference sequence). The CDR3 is CAGARTRGYEQYF. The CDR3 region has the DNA TGTGCCGGGGCCCGGACTAGGGGTTACGAGCAGTACTTC.